Listed below are T cell receptor beta chains from one sample, sequenced in a study of blood T cell repertoires in COVID-19. This table comes from immunoSEQ multiplex PCR, and its TCRdb copy is limited to in-frame clones, with some not included. The repertoire holds 90,000 to 120,000 clones, with roughly nine tenths as singletons. The sample was peripheral blood. These receptors were collected from a man aged 55-75 years with acute or convalescent COVID-19. Each CDR3 is given with its conserved first and last residue. A D gene is named only where the DNA matches it firmly. A row's size may be missing; if present it is once, few, many or a size class.

D gene,clone size,J gene,V gene,CDR3 protein,CDR3 DNA
-,once,TRBJ2-3,TRBV7-3,CASSSVAVGDTQYF,TGTGCCAGCAGCTCTGTAGCGGTCGGAGATACGCAGTATTTT
-,-,TRBJ1-4,TRBV7-6,CASSLNPATNEKLFF,TGTGCCAGCAGCTTAAACCCGGCAACTAATGAAAAACTGTTTTTT
-,once,TRBJ2-2,TRBV30,CAWSGTRGTGELFF,TGTGCCTGGAGTGGGACTCGGGGGACCGGGGAGCTGTTTTTT
-,-,TRBJ2-1,TRBV9,CASSTRRQGGHNEQFF,TGTGCCAGCAGCACCCGGCGACAGGGAGGCCACAATGAGCAGTTCTTC
TRBD1,-,TRBJ1-5,TRBV28,CASSLPGTEIYSNQPQHF,TGTGCCAGCAGCCTCCCCGGGACAGAAATATATAGCAATCAGCCCCAGCATTTT
TRBD1,-,TRBJ1-1,TRBV29-1,CSAGQPNTEAFF,TGCAGCGCGGGACAGCCGAACACTGAAGCTTTCTTT
-,-,TRBJ1-4,TRBV19,CASSHDRRNEKLFF,TGTGCCAGTAGTCATGACAGGCGTAATGAAAAACTGTTTTTT
TRBD2,-,TRBJ2-5,TRBV10-1,CASRRTSGRTGRETQYF,TGCGCCAGCAGAAGGACTAGCGGGAGGACTGGGAGAGAGACCCAGTACTTC
TRBD2,-,TRBJ2-5,TRBV11-2,CASSPGLAGGLRGETQYF,TGTGCCAGCAGCCCCGGACTAGCGGGAGGGTTACGTGGGGAGACCCAGTACTTC
-,once,TRBJ2-1,TRBV24-1,CATSETGIYNEQFF,TGTGCCACCAGTGAAACGGGAATCTACAATGAGCAGTTCTTC
TRBD1,-,TRBJ1-1,TRBV18,CASSPDRDTEAFF,TGTGCCAGCTCCCCCGACAGGGATACTGAAGCTTTCTTT
TRBD2,-,TRBJ2-5,TRBV6-5,CASRGGRGQETQYF,TGTGCCAGCAGGGGCGGGAGGGGGCAAGAGACCCAGTACTTC
-,-,TRBJ1-2,TRBV30,CAWSSLGEFPNYGYTF,TGTGCCTGGAGTTCCCTCGGAGAATTCCCTAACTATGGCTACACCTTC
-,-,TRBJ1-5,TRBV19,CASSIVTGGQPQHF,TGTGCCAGTAGTATAGTGACCGGGGGTCAGCCCCAGCATTTT
-,-,TRBJ2-3,TRBV29-1,CSVEDPRRGYTDTQYF,TGCAGCGTTGAAGACCCCCGGCGGGGATACACAGATACGCAGTATTTT
-,-,TRBJ1-1,TRBV29-1,CSVDPSTEAFF,TGCAGCGTTGACCCGAGCACTGAAGCTTTCTTT
-,-,TRBJ2-3,TRBV24-1,CAYGRQYATDTQYF,TGTGCGTACGGGAGACAATATGCCACAGATACGCAGTATTTT
TRBD1,-,TRBJ1-5,TRBV19,CASQDRGHQPQHF,TGTGCCAGTCAGGACAGGGGCCATCAGCCCCAGCATTTT
-,-,TRBJ1-2,TRBV5-1,CASSSTGGLNYGYTF,TGCGCCAGCAGCTCGACAGGCGGGTTGAACTATGGCTACACCTTC
-,-,TRBJ1-1,TRBV18,CASSPNRDTEAFF,TGTGCCAGCTCACCTAACAGGGACACTGAAGCTTTCTTT
TRBD1,-,TRBJ2-1,TRBV27,CASSPGTGYSDNEQFF,TGTGCCAGCAGTCCGGGGACAGGGTATAGCGACAATGAGCAGTTCTTC
-,once,TRBJ1-1,TRBV7-9,CASSRGRGEAFF,TGTGCCAGCAGCCGTGGGCGGGGTGAAGCTTTCTTT
-,-,TRBJ1-2,TRBV28,CASSPPGMWGYTF,TGTGCCAGCAGTCCCCCGGGGATGTGGGGCTACACCTTC
TRBD1,-,TRBJ2-7,TRBV16,CASSLVDRYSYEQYF,TGTGCCAGCAGCCTAGTGGACAGGTACTCTTACGAGCAGTACTTC
TRBD1,-,TRBJ2-6,TRBV4-2,CASSQGGQGLGANVLTF,TGTGCCAGCAGCCAAGGGGGACAGGGGCTCGGGGCCAACGTCCTGACTTTC
-,-,TRBJ2-3,TRBV18,CASSPNSGESTDTQYF,TGTGCCAGCTCACCAAATAGCGGAGAAAGCACAGATACGCAGTATTTT
-,-,TRBJ2-1,TRBV7-3,CASSPNRASDEQFF,TGTGCCAGCAGCCCTAACCGGGCTAGCGATGAGCAGTTCTTC
TRBD1,-,TRBJ1-2,TRBV29-1,CSAGGGQGETRGYTF,TGCAGCGCCGGTGGGGGACAGGGCGAAACGAGAGGCTACACCTTC
-,-,TRBJ2-7,TRBV30,CAWGWSYEQYF,TGTGCCTGGGGATGGAGCTACGAGCAGTACTTC
-,-,TRBJ2-2,TRBV18,CASSPSLGTGELFF,TGTGCCAGCTCACCTTCCCTAGGCACCGGGGAGCTGTTTTTT
-,-,TRBJ1-3,TRBV18,CASSPLPSGVSGNTIYF,TGTGCCAGCTCACCACTCCCGAGCGGTGTCTCTGGAAACACCATATATTTT
-,-,TRBJ2-2,TRBV2,CASSEAAGRTGELFF,TGTGCCAGCAGTGAGGCAGCTGGGCGCACCGGGGAGCTGTTTTTT
TRBD2,-,TRBJ2-1,TRBV7-3,CASSFLAGESYTEQFF,TGTGCCAGCAGCTTCTTAGCGGGAGAGAGTTACACTGAGCAGTTCTTC
-,-,TRBJ1-5,TRBV24-1,CATSVGGIQPQHF,TGTGCCACCAGTGTTGGGGGGATCCAGCCCCAGCATTTT
TRBD1,-,TRBJ1-5,TRBV27,CASSLGGQTGGRGNQPQHF,TGTGCCAGCAGTTTAGGTGGCCAGACAGGGGGAAGAGGCAATCAGCCCCAGCATTTT
TRBD1,-,TRBJ1-2,TRBV2,CASSALTGGNDGYTF,TGTGCCAGCAGTGCTCTAACAGGGGGCAATGATGGCTACACCTTC
TRBD1,-,TRBJ1-1,TRBV4-2,CASSQTGGDTEAFF,TGTGCCAGCAGCCAAACAGGGGGGGACACTGAAGCTTTCTTT
TRBD1,-,TRBJ1-1,TRBV19,CASKGGGTGDTEAFF,TGTGCCAGTAAAGGAGGGGGGACAGGGGACACTGAAGCTTTCTTT
TRBD1,-,TRBJ2-7,TRBV7-9,CASSLGQGRYEQYF,TGTGCCAGCAGCCTGGGACAGGGAAGATACGAGCAGTACTTC
TRBD1,-,TRBJ1-1,TRBV5-6,CASSGRNPGQGRGTEAFF,TGTGCCAGCAGCGGAAGAAACCCGGGACAGGGAAGAGGCACTGAAGCTTTCTTT
TRBD1,-,TRBJ1-5,TRBV28,CASSGDRVARSNQPQHF,TGTGCCAGCAGTGGGGACAGGGTGGCCCGTAGCAATCAGCCCCAGCATTTT
-,-,TRBJ1-1,TRBV7-8,CASKSGAGTEAFF,TGTGCCAGCAAATCGGGTGCGGGAACTGAAGCTTTCTTT
-,-,TRBJ1-5,TRBV10-3,CASRATGLGQPQHF,TGTGCCTCGCGCGCCACAGGGCTGGGTCAGCCCCAGCATTTT
-,-,TRBJ1-2,TRBV19,CASSNQQGAYGYTF,TGTGCCAGTAGTAACCAACAGGGCGCCTATGGCTACACCTTC
-,-,TRBJ1-2,TRBV30,CAWSGGGADYGYTF,TGTGCCTGGAGTGGTGGGGGCGCCGACTATGGCTACACCTTC
TRBD2,-,TRBJ2-1,TRBV11-2,CASSFYRLAEYYNEQFF,TGTGCCAGCAGCTTCTATCGACTAGCGGAGTACTACAATGAGCAGTTCTTC
TRBD1,-,TRBJ1-5,TRBV18,CASSSRQGDQPQHF,TGTGCCAGCTCATCCCGACAGGGTGATCAGCCCCAGCATTTT
-,-,TRBJ1-2,TRBV29-1,CSVDLLGLTNYGYTF,TGCAGCGTCGACCTTCTAGGACTCACTAACTATGGCTACACCTTC
TRBD1,-,TRBJ2-2,TRBV27,CASSLRQGTTGELFF,TGTGCCAGCAGTCTTCGACAGGGGACCACCGGGGAGCTGTTTTTT
TRBD2,-,TRBJ2-2,TRBV27,CASSKAGTSGPGGELFF,TGTGCCAGCAGCAAAGCCGGGACTAGCGGCCCGGGAGGGGAGCTGTTTTTT
TRBD2,-,TRBJ2-1,TRBV24-1,CATWGGTYNEQFF,TGTGCCACCTGGGGGGGGACCTACAATGAGCAGTTCTTC
-,few,TRBJ1-2,TRBV20-1,CSASPPGGYTF,TGCAGTGCTAGCCCCCCGGGGGGCTACACCTTC
TRBD1,-,TRBJ1-1,TRBV7-2,CASSLQGAEAFF,TGTGCCAGCAGCTTGCAGGGGGCGGAAGCTTTCTTT
TRBD1,-,TRBJ1-6,TRBV9,CASSPGQSRLGTLHF,TGTGCCAGCAGCCCGGGACAGTCCCGCTTAGGGACCCTCCACTTT
TRBD1,few,TRBJ1-5,TRBV9,CASSSDREGQPQHF,TGTGCCAGCAGCTCCGACAGGGAAGGTCAGCCCCAGCATTTT
-,-,TRBJ2-2,TRBV10-2,CASDRTTNTGELFF,TGCGCCAGCGATAGGACTACCAACACCGGGGAGCTGTTTTTT
TRBD1,-,TRBJ1-6,TRBV19,CASSIYNRDRGTPLHF,TGTGCCAGTAGTATCTACAACCGGGACAGGGGAACACCCCTCCACTTT
-,-,TRBJ1-4,TRBV28,CASSLLSGGADEKLFF,TGTGCCAGCAGTTTATTATCTGGGGGCGCAGATGAAAAACTGTTTTTT
-,-,TRBJ1-5,TRBV27,CASSLMGRKPIIEPQHF,TGTGCCAGCAGTTTAATGGGGCGCAAGCCGATAATCGAACCCCAGCATTTT